The rows below give T cell receptor beta chains drawn from one sample of a study of shared clonotypes between healthy human individuals. The table came from immunoSEQ multiplex PCR; TCRdb's copy has only in-frame clones and leaves some out. The repertoire holds roughly 2.5 million clones, with just over 90% as singletons. Sequenced sample: naive CD4+ T cells sorted from blood. These receptors originate from a young man in good health. CDR3s include the opening cysteine and the closing phenylalanine or tryptophan. D genes are given only for firm matches. A row's size may be missing; if present it is once, few, many or a size class.

CDR3aa	CDR3nt	d_gene	j_gene	len	abundance	v_gene
CASSYSGTRLNYGYTF	TGTGCCAGCAGTTACTCGGGAACCAGGTTAAACTATGGCTACACCTTC	.	TRBJ1-2	16	.	TRBV6-5
CASSLGGQSYGYTF	TGTGCCAGCAGCTTAGGGGGACAGAGCTATGGCTACACCTTC	TRBD1	TRBJ1-2	14	once	TRBV7-2
CASSVPIAGTTYEQYF	TGTGCCAGCAGCGTCCCCATCGCCGGGACTACCTACGAGCAGTACTTC	TRBD2	TRBJ2-7	16	.	TRBV9
CASSLYSPYEQYF	TGTGCCAGCAGCTTATACAGCCCCTACGAGCAGTACTTC	.	TRBJ2-7	13	.	TRBV7-2
CASSLHLTSGYTDTQYF	TGTGCCAGCAGCTTACATCTCACTAGCGGATACACAGATACGCAGTATTTT	TRBD2	TRBJ2-3	17	once	TRBV5-6
CASSFGDRNTEAFF	TGTGCCAGCAGTTTTGGGGATCGGAACACTGAAGCTTTCTTT	.	TRBJ1-1	14	few	TRBV6-6
CASRGPGQSYTDTQYF	TGTGCCAGCAGGGGACCGGGACAGTCTTACACAGATACGCAGTATTTT	TRBD1	TRBJ2-3	16	.	TRBV28
CASDRGNSGANVLTF	TGTGCTAGCGACAGGGGTAACTCTGGGGCCAACGTCCTGACTTTC	TRBD1	TRBJ2-6	15	.	TRBV12-5
CAWTLSGGTEAFF	TGTGCCTGGACTCTAAGCGGGGGAACTGAAGCTTTCTTT	.	TRBJ1-1	13	.	TRBV30
CAISDAGTDQPQHF	TGTGCCATCAGTGATGCAGGGACAGATCAGCCCCAGCATTTT	TRBD1	TRBJ1-5	14	.	TRBV10-3
CASSLSTRDIQYF	TGTGCCAGCAGTTTAAGCACGCGTGACATTCAGTACTTC	.	TRBJ2-4	13	.	TRBV27
CASSRLSTDTQYF	TGTGCCAGCAGCCGATTATCCACAGATACGCAGTATTTT	.	TRBJ2-3	13	.	TRBV6-6
CASSLALGLGGAEAFF	TGTGCCAGCAGCTTAGCCCTTGGGCTTGGTGGGGCTGAAGCTTTCTTT	.	TRBJ1-1	16	.	TRBV11-2
CASSQPDSNQPQHF	TGTGCCAGCTCACAACCGGATAGCAATCAGCCCCAGCATTTT	.	TRBJ1-5	14	.	TRBV18
CASSDPRGQETQYF	TGTGCCAGCAGCGACCCCCGGGGCCAAGAGACCCAGTACTTC	.	TRBJ2-5	14	.	TRBV2
CASSPSYEQYF	TGTGCCAGCAGTCCCAGTTACGAGCAGTACTTC	.	TRBJ2-7	11	.	TRBV27
CASSSMTGTGSETQYF	TGTGCCAGCAGCTCCATGACCGGGACAGGGTCGGAGACCCAGTACTTC	TRBD1	TRBJ2-5	16	.	TRBV5-4
CASSLVGGRGYTF	TGTGCCAGCAGCTTGGTCGGGGGACGCGGCTACACCTTC	.	TRBJ1-2	13	.	TRBV5-4
CASSSTGGRSF	TGTGCCAGCAGCTCCACAGGGGGGAGGTCTTTC	TRBD1	TRBJ1-2	11	.	TRBV5-5
CASSPSGLYEQYF	TGTGCCAGCAGCCCTAGCGGACTCTACGAGCAGTACTTC	TRBD2	TRBJ2-7	13	.	TRBV5-4
CASSLGGTKPYEQYF	TGCGCCAGCAGCTTGGGCGGGACCAAGCCCTACGAGCAGTACTTC	.	TRBJ2-7	15	once	TRBV5-1
CSVEFAGVDQPQHF	TGCAGCGTTGAATTCGCGGGGGTGGATCAGCCCCAGCATTTT	.	TRBJ1-5	14	.	TRBV29-1
CASSITGFKRDEKLFF	TGTGCCAGCAGTATCACAGGGTTCAAACGTGATGAAAAACTGTTTTTT	.	TRBJ1-4	16	once	TRBV28
CASSTLRLGETQYF	TGTGCCAGTAGTACCCTCCGACTAGGAGAGACCCAGTACTTC	.	TRBJ2-5	14	.	TRBV19
CAWSNSAYEQYF	TGTGCCTGGAGCAACTCCGCCTACGAGCAGTACTTC	.	TRBJ2-7	12	.	TRBV30
CASSDTQGHTEAFF	TGTGCCAGCAGTGATACACAGGGCCACACTGAAGCTTTCTTT	.	TRBJ1-1	14	once	TRBV6-1
CASSPVSGDYEQYF	TGTGCCAGCTCACCAGTTAGCGGTGACTACGAGCAGTACTTC	.	TRBJ2-7	14	.	TRBV18
CASSLGGEGIAKNIQYF	TGTGCCAGCAGCTTGGGTGGGGAGGGGATCGCCAAAAACATTCAGTACTTC	TRBD2	TRBJ2-4	17	.	TRBV5-4